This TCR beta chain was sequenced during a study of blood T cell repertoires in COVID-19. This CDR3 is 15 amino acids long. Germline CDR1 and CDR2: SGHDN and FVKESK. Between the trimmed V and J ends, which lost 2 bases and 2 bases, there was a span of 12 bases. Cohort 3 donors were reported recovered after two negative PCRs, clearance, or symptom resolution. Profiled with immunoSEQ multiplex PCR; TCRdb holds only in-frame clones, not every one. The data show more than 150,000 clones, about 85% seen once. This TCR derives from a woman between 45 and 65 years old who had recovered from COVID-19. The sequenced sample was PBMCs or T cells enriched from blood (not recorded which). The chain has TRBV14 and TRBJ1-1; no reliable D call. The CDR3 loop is CASSQYRGSNTEAFF. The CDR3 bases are TGTGCCAGCAGCCAATATCGGGGATCCAACACTGAAGCTTTCTTT.